This entry lists 20 T cell receptor beta chains sequenced from one sample in a study of PD-L1 blockade in urothelial cancer. The protocol was immunoSEQ multiplex PCR, while the TCRdb copy is restricted to in-frame clones and leaves out a portion. The sample lists about 25,000 clones; more than 70% were seen once. The sequencing here drew on PBMCs, taken around atezolizumab (anti-PD-L1) treatment. These receptors were collected from a man in his 70s with urothelial cancer.

The chain employs TRBV5-1 and TRBJ1-4, with TRBD1 matching over 7 bases. V was clipped by 3 bases and J by 8 bases; unmatched bases: 10. The CDR3 is made up of 15 amino acids. The V gene's germline CDR1 is SGHRS and CDR2 YFSETQ. CDR3 loop: CASSCIQGLGEKLFF. In DNA form, the CDR3 reads TGCGCCAGCAGCTGTATACAGGGGCTTGGGGAAAAACTGTTTTTT.

The V gene is TRBV5-1, the J gene TRBJ2-2; 10 bases are a match to TRBD2. Germline trimming cut 2 bases from V and 5 bases from J; bases unmatched to any gene: 6. CDR1 SGHRS and CDR2 YFSETQ come from the germline V gene. This CDR3 is 16 amino acids long. The CDR3 spells CASSFETSGATGELFF. CDR3 nucleotides: TGCGCCAGCAGCTTCGAAACTAGCGGGGCAACCGGGGAGCTGTTTTTT.

The gene calls are TRBV7-9 and TRBJ2-3; perhaps TRBD1 as D (6 bases). CDR3 length: 14 amino acids. Trimming took off 4 bases at V and 2 bases at J, with 10 bases between the two ends. Germline V lookup: CDR1 SEHNR, CDR2 FQNEAQ (reference sequence). The chain's CDR3 is CASSSDRLTDTQYF. The CDR3 DNA reads as TGTGCCAGCAGCTCAGACAGGCTCACAGATACGCAGTATTTT.

This sequence joins TRBV10-3 and TRBJ2-3, with D possibly being TRBD2 (6 bases). Per germline, CDR1 ENHRY and CDR2 SYGVKD. The CDR3 is 17 residues long. V lost 0 bases, J lost 0 bases, and 13 bases lay in between. CDR3 loop: CAISESDTGASTDTQYF. The CDR3 DNA follows: TGTGCCATCAGTGAGTCTGATACGGGAGCGAGCACAGATACGCAGTATTTT.

This clone has a single count. The V gene is TRBV6-6, the J gene TRBJ1-3; a weak D match, TRBD1 (5 bases). The germline V and J ends were trimmed by 11 bases and 0 bases, with 8 bases remaining between them. The CDR3 consists of 12 residues. The germline CDR1 and CDR2 sequences are MNHNY and SVGAGI (reference sequence). CDR3 in amino acids: CACQGSGNTIYF. The CDR3 nucleotides are TGTGCCTGTCAGGGCTCTGGAAACACCATATATTTT.

The chain joins TRBV28 to TRBJ1-2, with D unresolved. V lost 6 bases and J 0 bases, leaving 14 bases between the germline ends. Germline CDR1 and CDR2: MDHEN and SYDVKM. There are 15 residues in the CDR3. DNA for the CDR3: TGTGCCAGCAGCCCCGCGGCGGCTGCTAACTATGGCTACACCTTC. Residues: CASSPAAAANYGYTF.

This chain joins TRBV9 and TRBJ2-1; D may be TRBD2 (5 bases). The length of the CDR3 is 14 residues. Per germline, CDR1 SGDLS and CDR2 YYNGEE. V gave up 3 bases and J gave up 2 bases, with 9 bases separating them. CDR3 nucleotide sequence: TGTGCCAGCAGCGCCCGACTAACCTACAATGAGCAGTTCTTC. Translated: CASSARLTYNEQFF. Full variable domain (outside the CDR3, taken from reference TRBV9 and TRBJ2-1): DSGVTQTPKHLITATGQRVTLRCSPRSGDLSVYWYQQSLDQGLQFLIQYYNGEERAKGNILERFSAQQFPDLHSELNLSSLELGDSALYFCASSARLTYNEQFFGPGTRLTVL.

This clone was seen only once. The chain has TRBV30 and TRBJ2-6, with 7 bases that match TRBD1. CDR1 GTSNPN and CDR2 SVGIG come from the germline V gene (reference sequence). The CDR3 spans 17 residues. Trimming cost V 2 bases and J 1 base; bases outside gene matches: 8. The CDR3 DNA sequence: TGTGCCTGGAGTCAACCAACAGGGGTTTCTGGGGCCAACGTCCTGACTTTC. This gives the protein CAWSQPTGVSGANVLTF.

The chain links TRBV19 to TRBJ2-7, with 9 positions matching TRBD1. V shed 5 bases and J 1 base; nucleotides not matched to a gene: 9. This CDR3 contains 16 residues. Germline V gene data show CDR1 as LNHDA and CDR2 as SQIVND (reference sequence). In nucleotides, the CDR3 is TGTGCCAGTAGTCCGATGACAGGGGGTGGATCCTACGAGCAGTACTTC. It codes for CASSPMTGGGSYEQYF.

The chain's CDR3 is CSVREGQGEKLFF. The CDR3 bases are TGCAGCGTTAGGGAAGGACAGGGGGAAAAACTGTTTTTT. The chain has TRBV29-1 and TRBJ1-4; 9 bases align to TRBD1. Unmatched junction bases numbered 6, after V lost 5 bases and J lost 8 bases. From germline, CDR1 is SQVTM and CDR2 ANQGSEA. This CDR3 region has 13 residues.

The V call is TRBV5-1, the J call TRBJ2-1, with D unclear. Per the germline V gene, CDR1 is SGHRS and CDR2 is YFSETQ. The CDR3 extends over 14 amino acids. V was cut by 2 bases and J by 6 bases, with 12 bases left in between. CDR3 DNA sequence: TGCGCCAGCAGCTTTAGCCCTAGTGTCAATGAGCAGTTCTTC. Amino acid sequence: CASSFSPSVNEQFF.

The chain links TRBV7-3 to TRBJ2-3, with D maybe TRBD2 (6 bases). Looked up from germline, CDR1 is SGHTA and CDR2 is FQGTGA. Deletions cut 3 bases from V and 0 bases from J, with 10 bases between. The CDR3 has 15 residues. The CDR3 loop is CASSLASGSTDTQYF. In DNA form, the CDR3 reads TGTGCCAGCAGCTTGGCGAGCGGGAGCACAGATACGCAGTATTTT. Full variable domain (remainder filled in from reference TRBV7-3 and TRBJ2-3): GAGVSQTPSNKVTEKGKYVELRCDPISGHTALYWYRQSLGQGPEFLIYFQGTGAADDSGLPNDRFFAVRPEGSVSTLKIQRTERGDSAVYLCASSLASGSTDTQYFGPGTRLTVL.

Here the CDR3 DNA reads TGTGCCAGCAGTCAGCAGGGCCCGCTTTCTACCTACGAGCAGTACTTC. The encoded protein is CASSQQGPLSTYEQYF. V and J are TRBV2 and TRBJ2-7, with D possibly TRBD1 on 5 matching bases. The CDR3 loop spans 16 amino acids. V shed 5 bases and J shed 2 bases, with 19 bases lying between them. Germline V gene data show CDR1 as SNHLY and CDR2 as FYNNEI.

This chain connects TRBV6-4 to TRBJ2-3; 10 bases map to TRBD1. The CDR3 totals 15 residues. Trimming took 2 bases from V and 3 from J; bases not matched to a gene: 2. CDR1 MRHNA and CDR2 SNTAGT come from the germline V gene. CDR3 sequence: CASSDGQGETDTQYF. CDR3 bases: TGTGCCAGCAGTGACGGACAGGGGGAGACAGATACGCAGTATTTT.

This clone has a handful of counts. The rearrangement links TRBV7-2 to TRBJ2-3, with 10 bases fitting TRBD2. With V trimmed by 2 bases and J by 5 bases, 7 bases remained unmatched. The germline gives CDR1 SGHTA, CDR2 FQGNSA. The CDR3 extends over 16 amino acids. The CDR3, as DNA: TGTGCCAGCAGCTTATTCCCTAGCGGGAGTGGAGATACGCAGTATTTT. Protein sequence: CASSLFPSGSGDTQYF.

The CDR3 DNA sequence: TGTGCCAGCAGATTTACTAGCGGGGGGGGAGAGACCCAGTACTTC. It yields the protein CASRFTSGGGETQYF. The chain is built from TRBV5-4 and TRBJ2-5, with 13 bases that match TRBD2. The CDR3 sequence is 15 residues long. J lost 4 bases, V lost 5 bases, and 5 bases had no gene match. From germline, CDR1 is SGHNT and CDR2 YYREEE (reference sequence).

The chain combines TRBV4-1 with TRBJ1-3; TRBD1 aligns across 9 bases. Germline lookup yields CDR1 MGHRA and CDR2 YSYEKL. CDR3 length: 16 residues. The V gene end was trimmed by 2 bases and the J gene end by 7 bases; junction bases not matched to a gene: 9. The CDR3 region has the DNA TGCGCCAGCAGCCAATGGATTAGGGACAGGGCTAACACCATATATTTT. This codes for CASSQWIRDRANTIYF.

This clone appeared a single time. DNA of the CDR3: TGTGCCATCAGTGAACAAGGGGGCTATGGCTACACCTTC. Encoded protein: CAISEQGGYGYTF. The V and J genes are TRBV10-3 and TRBJ1-2; possible D gene TRBD1, 6 bases. This CDR3 comprises 13 residues. Germline CDR1 and CDR2: ENHRY and SYGVKD. Trimming left V 3 bases short and J 4 bases short, with 9 bases between.

V usage is TRBV7-2 and J usage is TRBJ2-1, with a weak D call TRBD1 (6 bases). Germline V gene data show CDR1 as SGHTA and CDR2 as FQGNSA. The V and J ends lost 1 base and 4 bases respectively, with 17 bases between them. The CDR3 has 17 amino acids. This CDR3 is CASSLEIDRWGYNEQFF. The DNA for the CDR3 is TGTGCCAGCAGCTTAGAAATCGACAGGTGGGGGTACAATGAGCAGTTCTTC. Looking up the rest from reference TRBV7-2 and TRBJ2-1 gives the full variable domain: GAGVSQSPSNKVTEKGKDVELRCDPISGHTALYWYRQSLGQGLEFLIYFQGNSAPDKSGLPSDRFSAERTGGSVSTLTIQRTQQEDSAVYLCASSLEIDRWGYNEQFFGPGTRLTVL.

The sample holds one count of this clone. V usage is TRBV6-5 and J usage is TRBJ2-7; a weak D match, TRBD1 (5 bases). The V end was cut by 7 bases, the J end by 3 bases, with 19 bases between. Germline V gene data show CDR1 as MNHEY and CDR2 as SVGAGI. The CDR3 loop spans 15 amino acids. The CDR3 DNA is TGTGCCAGCATCCCACGTACAGGCTCCAACTACGAGCAGTACTTC. This gives the protein CASIPRTGSNYEQYF.